The rows below give T cell receptor beta chains drawn from one sample of a study of T cells in Graves' hyperthyroidism and ophthalmopathy. One entry per CDR3 protein results from TCRdb running MiXCR on the multiplex PCR reads. The repertoire has a few hundred thousand distinct CDR3 sequences, more than 15% of them found once; the top ten carry around 6.6%. Sequenced: blood. The receptor set was obtained from a woman aged 25 to 39 with Graves' hyperthyroidism. Each CDR3 is given with its conserved first and last residue. The D gene is left open where the match is weak. Not every row has a clone size; where given, it reads once, few, many or a size class.

d_call j_call clone_size cdr3_length v_call cdr3_aa cdr3_nt
TRBD1 TRBJ2-7 many 13 TRBV7-8 CASSLWTGYEQYF TGTGCCAGCAGCTTATGGACAGGCTACGAGCAGTACTTC
- TRBJ1-2 - 16 TRBV5-6 CASSLDTTLGDYGYTF TGTGCCAGCAGCTTGGACACCACGCTGGGCGACTATGGCTACACCTTC
- TRBJ2-3 - 15 TRBV9 CASSPKFYFTDTQYF TGTGCCAGCAGCCCAAAATTTTACTTCACAGATACGCAGTATTTT
TRBD2 TRBJ2-3 few 17 TRBV7-6 CASSRLGTSGSTDTQYF TGTGCCAGCAGCCGCCTGGGGACTAGCGGGAGCACAGATACGCAGTATTTT
- TRBJ1-3 - 13 TRBV10-3 CAILGRGGDTIYF TGTGCCATTCTAGGAAGAGGTGGAGACACCATATATTTT
- TRBJ1-2 - 14 TRBV19 CASSWTFGDYGYTF TGTGCCAGTAGTTGGACATTCGGGGACTATGGCTACACCTTC
TRBD2 TRBJ2-1 many 15 TRBV10-1 CASSGWTSGGEEQFF TGCGCCAGCAGTGGGTGGACTAGCGGAGGAGAGGAGCAGTTCTTC
- TRBJ1-2 - 13 TRBV6-1 CASLAVSNYGYTF TGTGCCAGCCTGGCAGTCAGTAACTATGGCTACACCTTC
TRBD1 TRBJ2-7 few 15 TRBV10-3 CAISQDRDSSYEQYF TGTGCCATCAGCCAGGACAGGGACAGCTCCTACGAGCAGTACTTC
TRBD1 TRBJ2-1 many 16 TRBV7-2 CASSPLGQGGYNEQFF TGTGCCAGCAGCCCCTTAGGACAGGGGGGTTACAATGAGCAGTTCTTC
TRBD1 TRBJ2-5 many 14 TRBV18 CASSLQGNGETQYF TGTGCCAGCTCATTACAGGGGAACGGCGAGACCCAGTACTTC
- TRBJ2-7 - 14 TRBV7-2 CASSLTPDNYEQYF TGTGCCAGCAGCTTAACCCCCGACAACTACGAGCAGTACTTC
- TRBJ1-5 - 15 TRBV15 CATSRDGRGNQPQHF TGTGCCACCAGCAGAGATGGGCGGGGAAATCAGCCCCAGCATTTT
- TRBJ2-7 - 13 TRBV5-6 CASSSERQYEQYF TGTGCCAGCAGCTCAGAAAGACAGTACGAGCAGTACTTC
- TRBJ2-3 - 13 TRBV5-1 CASSAATPYPQYF TGTGCCAGCAGCGCGGCCACACCCTATCCGCAGTATTTT
- TRBJ2-5 - 17 TRBV14 CASSQDWPGRFQETQYF TGTGCCAGCAGCCAAGATTGGCCAGGGAGGTTTCAAGAGACCCAGTACTTC
- TRBJ1-5 many 16 TRBV5-1 CASSFNPGDSNQPQHF TGCGCCAGCAGCTTCAACCCAGGGGATAGCAATCAGCCCCAGCATTTT
- TRBJ2-1 many 15 TRBV20-1 CSARELAPSYNEQFF TGCAGTGCTAGAGAATTAGCGCCCTCCTACAATGAGCAGTTCTTC
- TRBJ1-2 many 13 TRBV12-3/TRBV12-4 CASSRAESYGYTF TGTGCCAGCAGCCGAGCGGAGTCCTATGGCTACACCTTC
- TRBJ1-1 - 12 TRBV19 CASTYAGIEAFF TGTGCCAGTACCTATGCGGGAATCGAAGCTTTCTTT
- TRBJ2-7 - 14 TRBV27 CASSLFLGGGEQYF TGTGCCAGCAGTTTATTTCTGGGAGGCGGCGAGCAGTACTTC
TRBD1 TRBJ2-7 many 14 TRBV30 CALMPGQGSYEQYF TGTGCCTTAATGCCGGGACAGGGCTCCTACGAGCAGTACTTC
- TRBJ2-5 many 13 TRBV28 CASIAGSLETQYF TGTGCCAGCATCGCCGGGTCCCTCGAGACCCAGTACTTC
- TRBJ2-3 few 13 TRBV7-9 CASHSGGTDTQYF TGTGCCAGCCACTCCGGGGGCACAGATACGCAGTATTTT
- TRBJ1-5 many 14 TRBV6-1 CASSLQNGNQPQHF TGTGCCAGCAGTCTACAGAATGGCAATCAGCCCCAGCATTTT
- TRBJ1-5 many 15 TRBV6-2/TRBV6-3 CASSTDRLNNQPQHF TGTGCCAGCAGTACCGATCGACTGAACAATCAGCCCCAGCATTTT
TRBD2 TRBJ2-7 - 16 TRBV11-2 CASSLEGTSGYNEQYF TGTGCCAGCAGCTTAGAAGGGACTAGCGGATACAACGAGCAGTACTTC
TRBD1 TRBJ2-7 many 13 TRBV28 CASRRQGAREQYF TGTGCCAGCAGACGACAGGGGGCTCGGGAGCAGTACTTC
- TRBJ2-1 - 15 TRBV20-1 CSALIGGEYYSEQFF TGCAGTGCCCTTATCGGAGGGGAATATTACAGTGAGCAGTTCTTC
- TRBJ2-3 - 14 TRBV6-2/TRBV6-3 CASSYWGSPDTQYF TGTGCCAGCAGTTATTGGGGGAGTCCAGATACGCAGTATTTT
TRBD2 TRBJ2-1 many 15 TRBV20-1 CSAATGTSGRGEQFF TGCAGTGCTGCGACCGGGACTAGCGGGAGAGGTGAGCAGTTCTTC
- TRBJ1-5 many 11 TRBV20-1 CSATENQPQHF TGCAGTGCTACAGAAAATCAGCCCCAGCATTTT
- TRBJ1-5 - 17 TRBV6-5 CASSYSRRGWGNQPQHF TGTGCCAGCAGTTACTCGAGGCGGGGCTGGGGCAATCAGCCCCAGCATTTT
- TRBJ1-3 few 13 TRBV12-3/TRBV12-4 CASHGTLGNTIYF TGTGCCAGCCACGGGACACTTGGAAACACCATATATTTT
TRBD2 TRBJ2-7 many 17 TRBV28 CASSNPRPRDYPYEQYF TGTGCCAGCAGTAACCCGAGACCGCGGGACTACCCCTACGAGCAGTACTTC
- TRBJ1-1 many 18 TRBV6-2/TRBV6-3 CASSYDRGLRGGNTEAFF TGTGCCAGCAGTTACGATCGGGGCTTAAGGGGCGGGAACACTGAAGCTTTCTTT
TRBD2 TRBJ2-1 - 16 TRBV6-1 CASSGASGRARNEQFF TGTGCCAGCAGTGGAGCGAGCGGGAGGGCTCGCAATGAGCAGTTCTTC
TRBD1 TRBJ2-1 many 14 TRBV2 CATRTGTGNNEQFF TGTGCCACCCGGACCGGGACAGGGAACAATGAGCAGTTCTTC
TRBD2 TRBJ2-2 many 15 TRBV2 CASRIAGVDTGELFF TGTGCCAGCAGGATAGCGGGAGTGGACACCGGGGAGCTGTTTTTT
- TRBJ2-5 many 15 TRBV7-2 CASSLASGWQETQYF TGTGCCAGCAGCTTAGCTTCTGGTTGGCAAGAGACCCAGTACTTC
TRBD1 TRBJ1-5 few 16 TRBV5-6 CASSGPGQDSNQPQHF TGTGCCAGCAGCGGCCCGGGACAGGATAGCAATCAGCCCCAGCATTTT
- TRBJ2-3 - 13 TRBV2 CASSQGSRDTQYF TGCGCCAGCAGCCAAGGATCGCGGGATACGCAGTATTTT
- TRBJ2-3 many 16 TRBV18 CASSPPKGGGPDTQYF TGTGCCAGCTCACCACCGAAGGGAGGGGGCCCAGATACGCAGTATTTT
- TRBJ1-4 few 14 TRBV20-1 CSARQMNFNEKLFF TGCAGTGCTAGACAGATGAACTTTAATGAAAAACTGTTTTTT
- TRBJ2-2 many 14 TRBV28 CASSLSGHTGELFF TGTGCCAGCAGTTTATCCGGCCACACCGGGGAGCTGTTTTTT
- TRBJ2-7 many 16 TRBV4-2 CASSHPVIGTSYEQYF TGTGCCAGCAGCCACCCTGTGATTGGCACCTCCTACGAGCAGTACTTC
- TRBJ2-7 many 16 TRBV11-2 CASSFLPGLAQYEQYF TGTGCCAGCAGCTTTTTACCGGGTCTAGCGCAGTACGAGCAGTACTTC
- TRBJ2-3 - 14 TRBV20-1 CSARDPDYTDTQYF TGCAGTGCTAGAGACCCCGACTACACAGATACGCAGTATTTT
- TRBJ2-5 - 16 TRBV6-1 CASSELPNASQETQYF TGTGCCAGCAGTGAACTTCCGAACGCTAGCCAAGAGACCCAGTACTTC
- TRBJ2-2 - 15 TRBV6-1 CASSSLWGSTGELFF TGTGCCAGCAGTTCCCTTTGGGGCAGCACCGGGGAGCTGTTTTTT
- TRBJ2-7 many 14 TRBV12-3/TRBV12-4 CASSLAVNGYEQYF TGTGCCAGCAGTTTAGCTGTTAACGGCTACGAGCAGTACTTC
TRBD2 TRBJ2-7 many 15 TRBV6-2/TRBV6-3 CASSPRTSVTYEQYF TGTGCCAGCAGTCCGAGGACTAGCGTTACCTACGAGCAGTACTTC
- TRBJ1-1 - 15 TRBV29-1 CSVKIAGTENTEAFF TGCAGCGTTAAAATCGCCGGGACGGAGAACACTGAAGCTTTCTTT